The T cell receptor (beta chain) described here comes from a study of patients with pleural tuberculosis. Using its own MiXCR run on the reads, TCRdb lists one record per CDR3 protein. The sample has 25,000 to 30,000 distinct CDR3 sequences, over 15% seen once; the top ten hold 3.5%. There are 17 residues in the CDR3. Trimming shortened V by 2 bases and J by 0 bases, and 14 bases separated the two germline ends. In germline, CDR1 is MNHNS, CDR2 SASEGT. Sequencing was performed on peripheral blood. This sequence originates from a human donor with pleural tuberculosis. V is TRBV6-1 and J is TRBJ2-1; perhaps TRBD2 as D (6 bases). CDR3 loop: CASSENVGTPSYNEQFF. The CDR3 DNA reads TGTGCCAGCAGTGAAAACGTCGGGACTCCCTCCTACAATGAGCAGTTCTTC.